The 15 T cell receptor beta chains below come from one sample, sequenced in a study of blood T cell repertoires in COVID-19. Produced via immunoSEQ multiplex PCR; TCRdb's table is partial and in-frame only. The sample holds 100,000 to 150,000 clones, 65% to 90% seen once. Sample: peripheral blood. These receptors were obtained from a woman of 80 years or more with acute or convalescent COVID-19.

This chain uses TRBV19 with TRBJ1-4, with TRBD1 matching 8 bases. In germline, CDR1 is LNHDA, CDR2 SQIVND (reference sequence). The V and J ends lost 1 base and 8 bases, in that order; junction bases with no gene match: 12. The CDR3 contains 17 residues. In DNA, the CDR3 is TGTGCCAGTAGTATAGTGCGGGGGACAGGCCCTACGGAAAAACTGTTTTTT. This sequence encodes CASSIVRGTGPTEKLFF.

The chain couples TRBV2 to TRBJ1-3; 9 nucleotides align to TRBD1. The germline gives CDR1 SNHLY, CDR2 FYNNEI. The CDR3 loop spans 14 amino acids. The V and J ends lost 10 bases and 0 bases, in that order; junction bases with no gene match: 4. The CDR3 is CATGQGGSGNTIYF. The DNA for the CDR3 is TGTGCCACGGGACAGGGAGGCTCTGGAAACACCATATATTTT.

V usage is TRBV5-6 and J usage is TRBJ1-4, with 11 bases lining up with TRBD1. The CDR3 contains 15 residues. V trimming: 6 bases; J trimming: 7 bases; junction bases outside the gene matches: 8. Germline assignment: CDR1 SGHDT and CDR2 YYEEEE. The CDR3 spells CASNRAGTGGEKLFF. The CDR3 DNA follows: TGTGCCAGCAATAGGGCGGGGACAGGGGGTGAAAAACTGTTTTTT.

The J gene is TRBJ1-5, the V gene TRBV5-5, with TRBD1 matching 8 bases. Germline assignment: CDR1 SGHKS and CDR2 YYEKEE (reference sequence). The CDR3 consists of 13 residues. With 4 bases clipped from V and 5 bases from J, the junction kept 2 bases outside the gene matches. CDR3 protein: CASSMTGDQPQHF. Written as DNA, the CDR3 is TGTGCCAGCAGCATGACAGGGGATCAGCCCCAGCATTTT. Complete variable domain (other parts from reference TRBV5-5 and TRBJ1-5): DAGVTQSPTHLIKTRGQQVTLRCSPISGHKSVSWYQQVLGQGPQFIFQYYEKEERGRGNFPDRFSARQFPNYSSELNVNALLLGDSALYLCASSMTGDQPQHFGDGTRLSIL.

J is TRBJ1-6 and V is TRBV27; D gene ambiguous. Per the germline V gene, CDR1 is MNHEY and CDR2 is SMNVEV (reference sequence). The CDR3 spans 12 residues. The V end lost 6 bases, the J end lost 10 bases, and 10 bases lay between the germline ends. CDR3 sequence reads: CASRRQGSPLHF. CDR3 nucleotides: TGTGCCAGCAGGCGACAAGGCTCACCCCTCCACTTT.

The chain employs TRBV14 and TRBJ2-1, with 7 positions matching TRBD2. The germline V gene has CDR1 SGHDN and CDR2 FVKESK. The CDR3 totals 16 residues. J lost 7 bases, V lost 1 base, and 10 bases had no gene match. The CDR3 region is CASSQVWGGETNEQFF. The CDR3 coding sequence is TGTGCCAGCAGCCAAGTTTGGGGGGGGGAAACAAATGAGCAGTTCTTC.

To note about this clone: The sample carries other DNA sequences with the same CDR3. This chain's CDR3 is CASSGPGLITEAFF. The DNA for the CDR3 is TGTGCCAGTAGTGGTCCGGGACTGATCACTGAAGCTTTCTTT. The chain links TRBV4-2 to TRBJ1-1; tentatively, D is TRBD1 (5 bases). The CDR3 loop spans 14 amino acids. Germline lookup yields CDR1 LGHNA and CDR2 YNFKEQ. V shed 9 bases and J shed 4 bases, with 18 bases lying between them.

The V call is TRBV27, the J call TRBJ2-3; 7 bases agree with TRBD2. Germline CDR1 MNHEY, CDR2 SMNVEV (reference sequence). Trimming cost V 5 bases and J 6 bases; bases outside gene matches: 8. This CDR3 contains 14 residues. CDR3 residues: CASSPGRGRDTQYF. Written as DNA, the CDR3 is TGTGCCAGCAGTCCGGGGAGGGGCCGGGATACGCAGTATTTT.

The rearrangement links TRBV6-5 to TRBJ2-3; D gene unclear. CDR1 is MNHEY, CDR2 SVGAGI, per germline. This CDR3 is 14 amino acids long. V dropped 7 bases and J dropped 6 bases, with 17 bases sitting between them. The CDR3 reads CASNSVVSRDTQYF. In DNA form, the CDR3 reads TGTGCCAGCAACTCGGTTGTATCGAGGGATACGCAGTATTTT.

V usage is TRBV27 and J usage is TRBJ2-7; D perhaps matches TRBD1 (5 bases). V shed 4 bases and J shed 2 bases, with 12 bases lying between them. Germline CDR1 reads MNHEY; CDR2 reads SMNVEV (reference sequence). CDR3 length: 14 amino acids. For the CDR3, the DNA is TGTGCCAGCAGTTACTACGACAGTACCTACGAGCAGTACTTC. This codes for CASSYYDSTYEQYF.

The V and J genes are TRBV3-1 (or the pseudogene TRBV3-2) and TRBJ2-7, with D maybe TRBD2 (7 bases). V was clipped by 2 bases and J by 6 bases, with 14 bases between them. This CDR3 comprises 14 residues. CDR1 LGHDT and CDR2 YNNKEL come from the germline V gene (reference sequence). This CDR3 is CASSQFGGRGEQYF. For the CDR3, the DNA is TGTGCCAGCAGCCAATTCGGGGGGCGGGGCGAGCAGTACTTC.

This clone has a handful of counts. Other DNA sequences in this sample translate to the same CDR3. The chain carries TRBV18 and TRBJ1-5; possibly TRBD1 for D (5 bases). V was pared by 3 bases and J by 4 bases, with 13 bases between. CDR1 is KGHSH and CDR2 is LQKENI in the germline V gene. This CDR3 has 15 residues. The CDR3 region is CASSPAGGSNQPQHF. The CDR3 DNA is TGTGCCAGCTCACCCGCGGGGGGTTCAAATCAGCCCCAGCATTTT. The whole variable domain, remainder taken from reference TRBV18 and TRBJ1-5, is NAGVMQNPRHLVRRRGQEARLRCSPMKGHSHVYWYRQLPEEGLKFMVYLQKENIIDESGMPKERFSAEFPKEGPSILRIQQVVRGDSAAYFCASSPAGGSNQPQHFGDGTRLSIL.

CDR3 sequence (DNA): TGTGCCAGCAGCTCCTCGGGCCAAGAGACCCAGTACTTC. Its translation: CASSSSGQETQYF. The chain combines TRBV3-1 (or the pseudogene TRBV3-2) with TRBJ2-5; no reliable D call. The germline CDR1 and CDR2 sequences are LGHDT and YNNKEL (reference sequence). V was trimmed by 5 bases and J by 1 base, leaving 8 bases between them. The length of the CDR3 is 13 residues.

V and J are TRBV2 and TRBJ1-6; 9 bases match TRBD1. CDR1 and CDR2 from the germline V gene are SNHLY and FYNNEI. This CDR3 spans 13 amino acids. The V gene end was trimmed by 8 bases and the J gene end by 10 bases; junction bases not matched to a gene: 6. The CDR3 protein is CASEQGARSPLHF. CDR3 DNA: TGTGCCAGCGAACAGGGGGCAAGGTCACCCCTCCACTTT.

The V gene is TRBV28, the J gene TRBJ1-5; D is perhaps TRBD1 (5 bases). The CDR3 spans 17 residues. Germline V gives CDR1 MDHEN, CDR2 SYDVKM. V was trimmed by 7 bases and J by 6 bases, leaving 25 bases between them. The CDR3 reads CASTLTRSGLVSQPQHF. Written as DNA, the CDR3 is TGTGCCAGCACCCTTACAAGATCGGGACTTGTGAGTCAGCCCCAGCATTTT.